This TCR beta chain was recorded in a study of blood T cells in healthy people across ages. General study results and limits: More naive CD4+ cells and higher diversity marked long-lived donors relative to aged donors.

Sample donors were healthy Caucasian individuals that came from Russia, aged 6 to 90. The CDR3 has 16 residues. CDR1 is SNHLY, CDR2 FYNNEI, per germline. As concerns this clonotype: Its antigen is still unknown.

A second PCR, run for roughly 7 to 12 cycles, used a sample-barcoded 5' primer plus a J-beta primer mix. One entry per CDR3 protein, called by TCRdb with MiXCR from the 5' RACE reads. The repertoire holds 1.5 million to 2 million distinct CDR3 sequences, 49% seen once, with 2% to 2.5% in the top ten. This chain joins TRBV2 and TRBJ2-4; 8 bases are a match to TRBD1. With the DNA end fitting TRBJ2-7 better, the J assignment may be wrong. The material sequenced was blood. The clonotype originates from a woman in her thirties or forties in good health. CDR3 nucleotide sequence: TGTGCCAGCAGCGATCCGGGACAGGTACGCCCCTACGAGCAGTACTTC. The encoded protein is CASSDPGQVRPYEQYF.